Shown below are 9 T cell receptor beta chains from a single sample sequenced in a study of T cell responses to AZD1222 COVID-19 vaccine listed by TCRdb under 2021. The library was generated by the immunoSEQ multiplex PCR assay. TCRdb's version of the immuneACCESS table is confined to in-frame rearrangements and falls short of the full clone set. An unresolved V gene accounts for under half of the shortfall where checked; the remainder is of unknown origin. The sample records 200,000 or so clones, approximately 91% of which are singletons. The top ten hold over 0.75% of the sample. The time point label here, explained by the study, means: baseline before first vaccination. Here the sequenced sample was peripheral blood, taken on day 0 of AZD1222 vaccination. Receptor source: an adult in good health.

The chain couples TRBV12-3 or TRBV12-4 to TRBJ1-1, with unresolved D. CDR3 length equals 12 residues. V gave up 7 bases and J gave up 3 bases, with 9 bases separating them. In DNA form, the CDR3 reads TGTGCCAGCACCCTCGTATACACTGAAGCTTTCTTT. Its translation: CASTLVYTEAFF.

This chain connects TRBV9 to TRBJ1-3; 7 bases map to TRBD1. Trimming removed 2 bases from V and 0 bases from J; junction bases left unmatched: 8. The CDR3 covers 17 residues. Germline lookup yields CDR1 SGDLS and CDR2 YYNGEE. In DNA, the CDR3 is TGTGCCAGCAGCGTGAGAGGGGACAGTGGCTCTGGAAACACCATATATTTT. It codes for CASSVRGDSGSGNTIYF.

V is TRBV3-1 (or the pseudogene TRBV3-2) and J is TRBJ2-1; 12 nucleotides agree with TRBD2. Germline V gene lookup returns CDR1 LGHDT and CDR2 YNNKEL (reference sequence). Trimming at V came to 0 bases and at J to 10 bases, leaving 7 bases not matched to a gene. The CDR3 has 16 residues. The CDR3 DNA is TGTGCCAGCAGCCAAGATTTCCTAGCGGGAGGGGTCGAGCAGTTCTTC. This gives the protein CASSQDFLAGGVEQFF.

CDR3 region: CASSYWASGPYNEQFF. In DNA, the CDR3 is TGTGCCAGCAGTTACTGGGCTAGCGGGCCCTACAATGAGCAGTTCTTC. The chain couples TRBV6-7 to TRBJ2-1; 8 bases are shared with TRBD2. TRBV6-7 is identified as an open reading frame with a role that is uncertain. CDR3 size: 16 residues. The V gene end was trimmed by 1 base and the J gene end by 2 bases; junction bases not matched to a gene: 4.

This clone was seen a handful of times. The rearrangement links TRBV7-9 to TRBJ1-2; D may be TRBD1 (5 bases). V lost 5 bases and J lost 2, with 9 bases in between. Germline CDR1 and CDR2: SEHNR and FQNEAQ (reference sequence). The CDR3 sequence is 13 residues long. The CDR3: CASSIAGNYGYTF. The CDR3 nucleotides read TGTGCCAGCAGCATTGCAGGGAACTATGGCTACACCTTC.

The chain has TRBV5-1 and TRBJ2-5; tentatively, D is TRBD2 (10 bases). The germline V and J ends were trimmed by 4 bases and 5 bases, with 27 bases remaining between them. The CDR3 runs 18 residues. CDR1 and CDR2 (germline): SGHRS, YFSETQ. CDR3: CASSPLQGAEAGGETQYF. In nucleotides, the CDR3 is TGCGCCAGCAGCCCCCTACAGGGGGCGGAAGCGGGAGGGGAGACCCAGTACTTC.

V and J are TRBV9 and TRBJ2-3, with 8 bases matching TRBD2. This CDR3 has 13 residues. Trimming removed 5 bases from V and 2 bases from J; junction bases left unmatched: 1. Germline V gene data show CDR1 as SGDLS and CDR2 as YYNGEE. The CDR3 here is CASSSGATDTQYF. The CDR3, as DNA: TGTGCCAGCAGTAGCGGGGCCACAGATACGCAGTATTTT.

V gene TRBV5-4 combines with J gene TRBJ2-5; TRBD2 agrees at 7 bases. The germline CDR1 and CDR2 sequences are SGHNT and YYREEE (reference sequence). CDR3 length: 15 residues. Germline trimming cut 0 bases from V and 6 bases from J; bases unmatched to any gene: 8. This CDR3 is CASSLGGGGIKTQYF. Written as DNA, the CDR3 is TGTGCCAGCAGCTTGGGCGGGGGAGGAATAAAGACCCAGTACTTC.

CDR3 sequence: CASSPIGLAVTSTDTQYF. The CDR3 DNA reads TGTGCCAGCTCACCTATCGGACTAGCGGTTACTAGCACAGATACGCAGTATTTT. The J gene is TRBJ2-3, the V gene TRBV18; 10 positions match TRBD2. Germline V gene lookup returns CDR1 KGHSH and CDR2 LQKENI. The CDR3 covers 18 residues. Trimming removed 3 bases from V and 0 bases from J; junction bases left unmatched: 9.